This T cell receptor beta chain stems from a study of blood T cell repertoires in COVID-19. Whole-study context: Acute and convalescent COVID-19 specimens originated in the United States, Italy and Spain.

The authors' processing: Amplification of reference gene primers was used by the study to estimate nucleated cell counts. Repertoires were generated with immunoSEQ multiplex PCR, while TCRdb's copy carries only in-frame clones and drops some. That table is the source of V, J and clone size, and D and trimming were worked out from the DNA. Among 240,000 or so clones, about 90% were seen once, and the ten largest hold roughly 3.1%. The CDR3 contains 13 residues. The V gene lost 5 bases and the J gene lost 5 bases, with 12 bases spanning the gap. From germline, CDR1 is SEHNR and CDR2 FQNEAQ (reference sequence). The study drew participants aged about 18 to 89 years from 20 to 30 US areas. Participants were placed into cohorts based on the clinical history they reported.

This clonotype was sampled from a woman aged 40 to 50 with acute COVID-19. Sequencing input: PBMCs or T cells enriched from blood (not recorded which). The chain couples TRBV7-9 to TRBJ1-2; unclear D gene. The CDR3 region is CASSLTSGYGYTF. The CDR3 DNA reads TGTGCCAGCAGCCTAACATCGGGATATGGCTACACCTTC.